This TCR beta chain comes out of a study of post-analysis software for immune sequencing data. Study as a whole: Disease courses included relapsing-remitting, secondary progressive and progressive-relapsing multiple sclerosis.

In regard to this clonotype: Antigen specificity is unknown.

TCR beta libraries were prepared from cDNA with unique molecular identifiers. With roughly 1 to 11 million T cells as the source, a few hundred thousand cDNA molecules resulted. A single record per CDR3 protein comes from TCRdb applying MiXCR to the PCR reads. Of about 800,000 distinct CDR3 sequences in the sample, about 32% are singletons; the top ten hold roughly 0.53%. Trimming cost V 6 bases and J 4 bases; bases outside gene matches: 5. The CDR3 spans 13 residues. The germline V gene has CDR1 MNHEY and CDR2 SVGEGT. Study-wide results and caveats: Normalized Chao1 diversity was significantly lower in multiple sclerosis patients than in controls. Controls showed lower frequencies than patients for five or six TRBV segments, and TRBV5-6, TRBV5-1 and TRBV20-1 were among these.

The TCR was taken from a girl aged 10 to 17 with multiple sclerosis. This rearrangement joins TRBV6-2 or TRBV6-3 to TRBJ2-7; 8 nucleotides match TRBD2. The source material was blood. The CDR3 region has the DNA TGTGCCAGCAGGGCGGGAGGTCGGTACGAGCAGTACTTC. Translated: CASRAGGRYEQYF.